The next 14 T cell receptor beta chains were all read from a single sample in a study of cytomegalovirus exposure and HLA in healthy donors. 13 Jbeta primers and 60 Vbeta primers were used for the PCR. Sequencing used immunoSEQ multiplex PCR; TCRdb keeps in-frame clones, though not all of them. Counted here are 160,000 or so clones, approximately 80% occurring once; the ten biggest clones make up more than 0.5%. Sequencing used PBMCs. Every receptor here comes from a woman aged 50 to 60 in good health and CMV-seronegative.

This chain connects TRBV4-1 to TRBJ2-7; 9 bases match TRBD2. This CDR3 spans 17 amino acids. Unmatched junction bases numbered 11, after V lost 4 bases and J lost 1 base. Per germline, CDR1 MGHRA and CDR2 YSYEKL. This chain's CDR3 is CASSRLTQREVSYEQYF. For the CDR3, the DNA is TGCGCCAGCAGCCGCCTTACCCAGCGGGAGGTTTCCTACGAGCAGTACTTC.

The gene calls are TRBV2 and TRBJ2-3; TRBD2 aligns across 11 bases. The CDR3 has 15 amino acids. Germline V lookup: CDR1 SNHLY, CDR2 FYNNEI. Trimming at V came to 6 bases and at J to 5 bases, leaving 7 bases not matched to a gene. The CDR3 region is CASRLAGDLQDTQYF. The CDR3 nucleotides are TGTGCCAGCAGACTAGCGGGAGACCTTCAAGATACGCAGTATTTT.

This clone was detected a few times. The chain couples TRBV30 to TRBJ1-1, with D unclear. Trimming stripped 8 bases from V and 0 bases from J, with 10 bases between. Germline-derived CDR1 and CDR2 are GTSNPN and SVGIG (reference sequence). CDR3 length: 12 residues. The CDR3 is CAGGVMNTEAFF. The CDR3 DNA follows: TGTGCCGGCGGGGTAATGAACACTGAAGCTTTCTTT.

This clone was detected only a few times. This chain connects TRBV28 to TRBJ2-7; 10 nucleotides align to TRBD2. The CDR3 sequence is 16 residues long. With 1 base clipped from V and 3 bases from J, the junction kept 6 bases outside the gene matches. Germline V gene sequence: CDR1 MDHEN, CDR2 SYDVKM. Written as DNA, the CDR3 is TGTGCCAGCAGTTTATCAGGTCTAGCGGGAGTCTACGAGCAGTACTTC. It codes for CASSLSGLAGVYEQYF.

The gene calls are TRBV2 and TRBJ1-2, with D perhaps TRBD1 (6 bases). Germline V lookup: CDR1 SNHLY, CDR2 FYNNEI. CDR3 length: 13 amino acids. V lost 3 bases, J lost 4 bases, and 9 bases lay in between. In DNA, the CDR3 is TGTGCCAGCAGTGAGATGGACAGCTATGGCTACACCTTC. Amino acid sequence: CASSEMDSYGYTF.

The chain has TRBV7-9 and TRBJ2-5; 12 nucleotides agree with TRBD1. This CDR3 has 12 residues. CDR1 is SEHNR, CDR2 FQNEAQ, per germline (reference sequence). The ends lost 11 bases at V and 4 bases at J; junction bases unmatched: 2. Here the CDR3 DNA reads TGTGCCTGGGACAGGGGGCGAGAGACCCAGTACTTC. Translation gives CAWDRGRETQYF.

The chain is built from TRBV7-8 and TRBJ2-1, with D perhaps matching TRBD2 (6 bases). CDR3 length: 15 residues. V shed 3 bases and J shed 1 base, with 10 bases lying between them. Germline CDR1 SGHVS, CDR2 FQNEAQ. The CDR3 reads CASSFPGRSYNEQFF. The CDR3 bases are TGTGCCAGCAGCTTTCCCGGGAGATCCTACAATGAGCAGTTCTTC. Full variable domain (missing parts from reference TRBV7-8 and TRBJ2-1): GAGVSQSPRYKVAKRGQDVALRCDPISGHVSLFWYQQALGQGPEFLTYFQNEAQLDKSGLPSDRFFAERPEGSVSTLKIQRTQQEDSAVYLCASSFPGRSYNEQFFGPGTRLTVL.

The chain is built from TRBV28 and TRBJ2-5; TRBD2 aligns across 12 bases. The last part of the DNA fits TRBJ2-7 better; the J call may be wrong. This CDR3 is built from 20 residues. The germline V gene encodes CDR1 MDHEN and CDR2 SYDVKM. The CDR3 DNA reads TGTGCCAGCAGTTTATTCCTTACAGGGGGTTCTAGCGGGAGGGGGTACGAGCAGTACTTC. Translated: CASSLFLTGGSSGRGYEQYF.

The chain carries TRBV4-2 and TRBJ1-1, with 7 bases matching TRBD1. Trimming cost V 4 bases and J 0 bases; bases outside gene matches: 2. In germline, CDR1 is LGHNA, CDR2 YNFKEQ. CDR3 length: 14 residues. The CDR3, as DNA: TGTGCCAGCAGCCGAGGGACAGTGAACACTGAAGCTTTCTTT. Amino acid sequence: CASSRGTVNTEAFF.

The chain carries TRBV13 and TRBJ2-2; possible D gene TRBD1, 5 bases. This CDR3 region has 12 residues. Germline CDR1 and CDR2: PRHDT and FYEKMQ (reference sequence). The germline V and J ends were trimmed by 5 bases and 6 bases, with 7 bases remaining between them. The CDR3 reads CASSPRAGELFF. The CDR3 region has the DNA TGTGCCAGCAGCCCCAGGGCCGGGGAGCTGTTTTTT. The variable domain in full, with the rest retrieved from reference TRBV13 and TRBJ2-2, is AAGVIQSPRHLIKEKRETATLKCYPIPRHDTVYWYQQGPGQDPQFLISFYEKMQSDKGSIPDRFSAQQFSDYHSELNMSSLELGDSALYFCASSPRAGELFFGEGSRLTVL.

This chain joins TRBV19 and TRBJ2-2; 10 bases align to TRBD2. Looked up from germline, CDR1 is LNHDA and CDR2 is SQIVND (reference sequence). This CDR3 has 16 amino acids. V dropped 7 bases and J dropped 6; count of bases not matched to a gene: 11. The CDR3 reads CASNAAGGARPGELFF. Here the CDR3 DNA reads TGTGCCAGTAATGCAGCGGGGGGGGCCCGACCCGGGGAGCTGTTTTTT.

This clone has more than one count but fewer than ten. This chain uses TRBV11-2 with TRBJ2-1; 12 nucleotides match TRBD2. The CDR3 covers 15 residues. Losses at the gene ends were 4 bases for V and 13 bases for J; bases not matched to a gene: 11. The germline gives CDR1 SGHAT, CDR2 FQNNGV. In DNA, the CDR3 is TGTGCCAGCAGCTCCTCTAGCGGGGGGGAGTGGGACCAGTTCTTC. This gives the protein CASSSSSGGEWDQFF.

This clone occurred a few times. The chain couples TRBV6-5 to TRBJ2-7; 9 bases match TRBD2. The CDR3 is made up of 14 amino acids. With V trimmed by 6 bases and J by 6 bases, 9 bases remained unmatched. CDR1 is MNHEY and CDR2 is SVGAGI in the germline V gene. The CDR3 loop is CASRLAGELTEQYF. As DNA, the CDR3 is TGTGCCAGCAGATTAGCGGGAGAATTAACCGAGCAGTACTTC.

J is TRBJ2-7 and V is TRBV6-6; D is possibly TRBD1 (5 bases). Trimming took 3 bases from V and 5 from J, leaving 17 bases between them. From germline, CDR1 is MNHNY and CDR2 SVGAGI (reference sequence). This CDR3 is 15 amino acids long. The chain's CDR3 is CASSYPQGRGHEQYF. In DNA, the CDR3 is TGTGCCAGCAGTTATCCGCAGGGCCGAGGCCACGAGCAGTACTTC.